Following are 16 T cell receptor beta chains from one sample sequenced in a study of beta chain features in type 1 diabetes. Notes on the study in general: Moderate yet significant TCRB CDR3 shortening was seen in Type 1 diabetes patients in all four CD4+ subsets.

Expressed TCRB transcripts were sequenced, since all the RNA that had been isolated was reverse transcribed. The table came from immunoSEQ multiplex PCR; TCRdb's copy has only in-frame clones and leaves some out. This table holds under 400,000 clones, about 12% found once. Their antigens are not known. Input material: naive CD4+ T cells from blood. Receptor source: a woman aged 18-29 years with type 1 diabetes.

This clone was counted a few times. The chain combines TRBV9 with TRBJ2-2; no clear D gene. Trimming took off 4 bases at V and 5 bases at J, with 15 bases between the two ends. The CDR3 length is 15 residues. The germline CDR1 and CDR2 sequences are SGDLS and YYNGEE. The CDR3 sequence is CASSPSYFGTGELFF. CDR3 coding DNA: TGTGCCAGCAGCCCCAGCTATTTCGGGACCGGGGAGCTGTTTTTT.

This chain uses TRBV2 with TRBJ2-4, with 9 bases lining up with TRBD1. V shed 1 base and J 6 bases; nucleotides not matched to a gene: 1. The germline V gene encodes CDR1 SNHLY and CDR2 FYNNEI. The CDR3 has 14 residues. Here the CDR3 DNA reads TGTGCCAGCAGTGAAGGACAGGGGGGAAACATTCAGTACTTC. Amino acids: CASSEGQGGNIQYF.

CDR3 amino acids: CATTDDRGRTGELFF. The DNA of the CDR3 is TGTGCCACCACAGACGACAGGGGGAGAACCGGGGAGCTGTTTTTT. This chain links TRBV6-5 with TRBJ2-2; 9 positions match TRBD1. The CDR3 is made up of 15 amino acids. CDR1 MNHEY and CDR2 SVGAGI come from the germline V gene. V lost 10 bases, J lost 5 bases, and 11 bases stayed unmatched.

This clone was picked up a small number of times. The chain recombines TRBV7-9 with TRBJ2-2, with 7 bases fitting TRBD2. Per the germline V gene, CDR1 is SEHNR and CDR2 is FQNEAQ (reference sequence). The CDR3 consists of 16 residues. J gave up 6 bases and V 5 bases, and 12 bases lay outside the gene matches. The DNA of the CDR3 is TGTGCCAGCAGCCCACTAGGCGACGGGGGGTCCGGGGAGCTGTTTTTT. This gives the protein CASSPLGDGGSGELFF.

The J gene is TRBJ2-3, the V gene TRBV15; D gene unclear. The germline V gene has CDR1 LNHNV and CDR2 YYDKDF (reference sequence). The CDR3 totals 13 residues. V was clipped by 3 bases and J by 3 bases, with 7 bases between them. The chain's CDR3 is CATSSSITDTQYF. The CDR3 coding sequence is TGTGCCACCAGCAGTAGCATTACAGATACGCAGTATTTT. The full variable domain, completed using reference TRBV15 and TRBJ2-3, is DAMVIQNPRYQVTQFGKPVTLSCSQTLNHNVMYWYQQKSSQAPKLLFHYYDKDFNNEADTPDNFQSRRPNTSFCFLDIRSPGLGDTAMYLCATSSSITDTQYFGPGTRLTVL.

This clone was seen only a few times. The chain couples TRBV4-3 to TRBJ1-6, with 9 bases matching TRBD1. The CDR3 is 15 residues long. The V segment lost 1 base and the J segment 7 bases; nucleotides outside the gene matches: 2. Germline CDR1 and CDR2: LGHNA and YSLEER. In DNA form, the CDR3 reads TGCGCCAGCAGCCAAGGGGACAGGGAGAATTCACCCCTCCACTTT. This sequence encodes CASSQGDRENSPLHF.

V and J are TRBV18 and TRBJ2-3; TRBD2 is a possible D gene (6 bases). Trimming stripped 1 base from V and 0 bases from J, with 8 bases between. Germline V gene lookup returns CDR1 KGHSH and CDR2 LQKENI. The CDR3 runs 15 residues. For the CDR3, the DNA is TGTGCCAGCTCACCACAGCGGGTCAGCACAGATACGCAGTATTTT. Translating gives CASSPQRVSTDTQYF.

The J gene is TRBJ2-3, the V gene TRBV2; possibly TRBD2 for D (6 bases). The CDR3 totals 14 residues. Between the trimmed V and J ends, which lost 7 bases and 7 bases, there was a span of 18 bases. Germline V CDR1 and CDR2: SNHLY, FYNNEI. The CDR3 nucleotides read TGTGCCAGCACGGAACTAGCAAATGTGAATACGCAGTATTTT. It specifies CASTELANVNTQYF.

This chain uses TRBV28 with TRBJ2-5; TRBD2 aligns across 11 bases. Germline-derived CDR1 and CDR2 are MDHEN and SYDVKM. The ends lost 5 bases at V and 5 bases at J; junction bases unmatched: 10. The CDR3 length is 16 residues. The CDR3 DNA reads TGTGCCAGCAGTCTAGCCGGGACTAGCGGATGGGAGACCCAGTACTTC. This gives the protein CASSLAGTSGWETQYF.

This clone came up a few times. CDR3 bases: TGTGCCGCACGGGGTAACGCTGAAGCTTTCTTT. Its protein is CAARGNAEAFF. This chain connects TRBV27 to TRBJ1-1; D unclear. CDR1 is MNHEY, CDR2 SMNVEV, per germline (reference sequence). V gave up 11 bases and J gave up 6 bases, with 13 bases separating them. The length of the CDR3 is 11 residues.

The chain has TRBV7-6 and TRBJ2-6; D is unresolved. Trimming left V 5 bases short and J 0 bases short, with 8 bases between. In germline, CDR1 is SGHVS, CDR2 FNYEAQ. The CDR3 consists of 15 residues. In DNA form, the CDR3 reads TGTGCCAGCAGCCAGAGCGCCTCTGGGGCCAACGTCCTGACTTTC. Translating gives CASSQSASGANVLTF.

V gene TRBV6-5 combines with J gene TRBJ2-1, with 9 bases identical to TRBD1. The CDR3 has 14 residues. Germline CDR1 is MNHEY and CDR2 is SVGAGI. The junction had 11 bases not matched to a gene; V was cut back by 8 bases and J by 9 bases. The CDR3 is CASGQRTGVSEQFF. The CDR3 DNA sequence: TGTGCCAGCGGGCAAAGGACAGGGGTCAGTGAGCAGTTCTTC.

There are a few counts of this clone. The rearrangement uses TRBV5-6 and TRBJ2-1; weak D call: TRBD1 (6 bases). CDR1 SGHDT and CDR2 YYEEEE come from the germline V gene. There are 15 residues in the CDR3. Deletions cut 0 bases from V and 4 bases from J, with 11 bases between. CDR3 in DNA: TGTGCCAGCAGCTTGGTCCCAGGGGCGTACAATGAGCAGTTCTTC. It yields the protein CASSLVPGAYNEQFF.

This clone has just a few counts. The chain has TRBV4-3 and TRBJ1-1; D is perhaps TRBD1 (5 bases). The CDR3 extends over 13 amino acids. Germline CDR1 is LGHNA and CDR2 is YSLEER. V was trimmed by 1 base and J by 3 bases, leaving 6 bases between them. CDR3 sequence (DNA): TGCGCCAGCAGCCAAGGCAGGGACACTGAAGCTTTCTTT. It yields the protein CASSQGRDTEAFF.

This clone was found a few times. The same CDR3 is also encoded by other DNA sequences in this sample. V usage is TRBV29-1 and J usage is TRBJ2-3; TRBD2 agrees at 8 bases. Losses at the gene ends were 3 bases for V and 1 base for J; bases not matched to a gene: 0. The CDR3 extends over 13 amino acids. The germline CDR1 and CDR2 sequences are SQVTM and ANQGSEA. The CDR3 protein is CSVERGGTDTQYF. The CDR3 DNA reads TGCAGCGTTGAGCGGGGGGGCACAGATACGCAGTATTTT.

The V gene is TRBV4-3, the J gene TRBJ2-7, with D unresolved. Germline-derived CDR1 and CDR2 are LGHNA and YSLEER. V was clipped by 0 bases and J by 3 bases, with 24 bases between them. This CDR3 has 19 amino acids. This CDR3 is CASSQDFGSQTPTYYEQYF. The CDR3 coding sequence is TGCGCCAGCAGCCAAGATTTTGGTAGTCAAACCCCCACCTACTACGAGCAGTACTTC.